This T cell receptor beta chain was sequenced in a study of low-dose radiotherapy and immunotherapy resistance in tumors. With 0 bases removed from V and 4 bases from J, the gap between germline ends came to 13 bases. Germline CDR1 and CDR2: SGHTS and YDEGEE. The CDR3 sequence is 15 residues long. First-strand cDNA used TRAV- and TRBV-specific primers, covering alpha and beta chains. For amplifying TCRs, the PCR ran for about 20 cycles with Phusion, which was used together with a constant-region primer and the adapter on the V primers. TCRdb ran MiXCR on the reads and lists one entry per CDR3 protein. The sample carries tens of thousands of distinct CDR3 sequences, about a sixth recorded once. Documented time point: before trial treatment.

The V and J genes are TRBV5-8 and TRBJ1-1; tentative D call: TRBD1 (6 bases). Here the sequenced sample was PBMCs, taken before treatment. The source of this sequence is a male donor with prostate cancer. The DNA for the CDR3 is TGTGCCAGCAGCTTGGAGTTCGGAGGGGGCACTGAAGCTTTCTTT. Translated, it gives CASSLEFGGGTEAFF.